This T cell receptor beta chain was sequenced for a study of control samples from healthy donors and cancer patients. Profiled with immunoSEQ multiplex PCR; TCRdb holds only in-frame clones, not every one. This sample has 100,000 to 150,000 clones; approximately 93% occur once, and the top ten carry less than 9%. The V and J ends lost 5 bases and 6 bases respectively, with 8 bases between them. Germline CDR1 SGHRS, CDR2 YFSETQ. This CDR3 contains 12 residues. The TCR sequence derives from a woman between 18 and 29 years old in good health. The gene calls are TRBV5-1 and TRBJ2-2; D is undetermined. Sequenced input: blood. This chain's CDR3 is CASSLSAGELFF. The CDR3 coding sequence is TGCGCCAGCAGTCTCTCCGCCGGGGAGCTGTTTTTT.